The subject of this entry is one T cell receptor (beta chain). It has no known antigen specificity. Base qualities are missing; no much larger clone stands one base away. This sample is drawn from a study of T cell repertoires in cytomegalovirus infection (dated by TCRdb to between 2017 and 2020). Looking at the study overall: Donor HLA type was relevant to the analysis, as public TCR beta signatures indicated carriage of CMV infection together with the matching HLA type.

Study-wide conclusions, independent of this receptor: The ex vivo response was dominated by HLA-C-restricted CMV-specific TCR beta clonotypes, which also provided the single most frequent clonotype in two of eight donors. In both this cohort and an independent cohort of several hundred donors, the cumulative frequency of public TCR beta family members distinguished carriers of CMV infection plus the relevant HLA type.

From the cysteine up to the phenylalanine, the CDR3 has a length of 13 residues. Only the CDR3 DNA stays, 39 bases, in frame from base 1. V gives up 4 bases and J gives up 0 bases, and the segment between their germline ends measures 7 bases. CDR1 and CDR2, looked up from the germline V gene (reference sequence), are DFQATT and SNEGSKA. The instrument was an Illumina HiSeq 1500. TCRdb reprocessing: public reads trimmed at Q25 with fastp, clones called with MiXCR, in-frame beta chains kept. Each record represents a unique CDR3 protein, reported with the most common genes and DNA among its rows. This sample lists about 740,000 distinct CDR3 sequences; 35% were detected once. The ten largest account for under 3% of the sample.

The sequence was obtained from a human donor in good health (CMV status not recorded). Some clones in this sample may be carry-over from other donors' samples. The sequencing input was PBMCs. The chain employs TRBV20-1 and TRBJ2-4; no D gene is confidently identified. The CDR3 amino acid sequence is: CSAIREAKNIQYF. The nucleotide sequence reads as follows: TGCAGTGCTATTAGGGAAGCCAAAAACATTCAGTACTTC.